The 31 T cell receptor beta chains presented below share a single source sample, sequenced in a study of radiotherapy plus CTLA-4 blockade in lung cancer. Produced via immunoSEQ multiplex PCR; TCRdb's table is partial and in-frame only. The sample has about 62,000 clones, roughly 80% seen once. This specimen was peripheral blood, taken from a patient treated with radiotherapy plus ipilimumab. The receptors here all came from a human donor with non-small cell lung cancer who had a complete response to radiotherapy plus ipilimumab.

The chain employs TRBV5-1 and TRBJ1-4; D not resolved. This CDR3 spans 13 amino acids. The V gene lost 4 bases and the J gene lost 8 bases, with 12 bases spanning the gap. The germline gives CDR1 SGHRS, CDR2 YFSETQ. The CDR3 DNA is TGCGCCAGCAGCCGTTTGGTCGACGAAAAACTGTTTTTT. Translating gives CASSRLVDEKLFF.

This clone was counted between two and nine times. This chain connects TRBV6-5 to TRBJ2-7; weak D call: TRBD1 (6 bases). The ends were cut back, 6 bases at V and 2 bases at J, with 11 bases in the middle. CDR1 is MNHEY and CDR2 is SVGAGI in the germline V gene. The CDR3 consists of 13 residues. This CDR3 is CASRAGTTYEQYV. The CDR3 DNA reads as TGTGCCAGCAGGGCCGGGACAACCTACGAGCAGTACGTC.

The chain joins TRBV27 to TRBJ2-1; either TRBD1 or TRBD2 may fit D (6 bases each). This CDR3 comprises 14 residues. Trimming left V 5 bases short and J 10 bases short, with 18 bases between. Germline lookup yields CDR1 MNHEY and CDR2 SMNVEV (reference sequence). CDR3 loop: CASSVNRGPVEQFF. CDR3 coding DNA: TGTGCCAGCAGTGTTAACCGGGGGCCCGTAGAGCAGTTCTTC.

As DNA, the CDR3 is TGTGCTAGTGGACCCAGGGGGGCGACTACTGAAGCTTTCTTT. Its translation is CASGPRGATTEAFF. V gene TRBV12-5 combines with J gene TRBJ1-1; the match to TRBD1 covers 7 bases. The CDR3 extends over 14 amino acids. In germline, CDR1 is LGHNT, CDR2 FRNRAP. V was clipped by 6 bases and J by 5 bases; unmatched bases: 9. The full variable domain, with the rest looked up from reference TRBV12-5 and TRBJ1-1, is DARVTQTPRHKVTEMGQEVTMRCQPILGHNTVFWYRQTMMQGLELLAYFRNRAPLDDSGMPKDRFSAEMPDATLATLKIQPSEPRDSAVYFCASGPRGATTEAFFGQGTRLTVV.

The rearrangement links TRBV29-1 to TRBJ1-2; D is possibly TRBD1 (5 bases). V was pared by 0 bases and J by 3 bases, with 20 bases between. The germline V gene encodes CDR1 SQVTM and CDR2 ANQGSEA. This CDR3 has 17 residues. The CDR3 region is CSVEDRLSGGKDYGYTF. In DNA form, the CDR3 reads TGCAGCGTTGAAGATCGGTTGTCGGGGGGAAAGGACTATGGCTACACCTTC.

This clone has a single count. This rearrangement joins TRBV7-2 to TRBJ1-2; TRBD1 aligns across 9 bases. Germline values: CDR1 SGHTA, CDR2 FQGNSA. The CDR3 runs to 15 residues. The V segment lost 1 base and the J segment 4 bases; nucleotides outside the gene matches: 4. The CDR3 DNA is TGTGCCAGCAGCTTAGGGGGGACAGGGAGCTATGGCTACACCTTC. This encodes CASSLGGTGSYGYTF.

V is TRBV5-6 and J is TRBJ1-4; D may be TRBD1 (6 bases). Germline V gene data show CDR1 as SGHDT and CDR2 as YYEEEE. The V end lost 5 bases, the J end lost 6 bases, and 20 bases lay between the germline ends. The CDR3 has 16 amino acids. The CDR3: CASRALYQGNYEKLFF. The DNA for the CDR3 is TGTGCCAGCAGAGCTTTGTATCAGGGGAATTATGAAAAACTGTTTTTT.

In DNA form, the CDR3 reads TGTGCCAGCAGCTTAATGACAGATACGCAGTATTTT. It encodes CASSLMTDTQYF. This chain uses TRBV7-9 with TRBJ2-3; D unresolved. Germline V gene data show CDR1 as SEHNR and CDR2 as FQNEAQ (reference sequence). V was pared by 2 bases and J by 3 bases, with 3 bases between. The CDR3 consists of 12 residues.

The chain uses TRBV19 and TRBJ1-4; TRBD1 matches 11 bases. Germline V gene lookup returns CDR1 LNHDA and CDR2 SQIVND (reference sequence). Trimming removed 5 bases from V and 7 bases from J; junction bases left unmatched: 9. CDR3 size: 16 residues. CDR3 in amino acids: CASSGGQGASGEKLFF. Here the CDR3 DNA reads TGTGCCAGTAGTGGAGGACAGGGGGCGTCGGGTGAAAAACTGTTTTTT.

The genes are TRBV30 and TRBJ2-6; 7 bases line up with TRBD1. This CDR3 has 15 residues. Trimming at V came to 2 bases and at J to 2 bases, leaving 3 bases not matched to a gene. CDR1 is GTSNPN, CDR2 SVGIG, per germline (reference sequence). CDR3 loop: CAWSQTGAGANVLTF. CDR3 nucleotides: TGTGCCTGGAGTCAAACAGGGGCTGGGGCCAACGTCCTGACTTTC.

The CDR3 DNA is TGCGCCAGCAGCTTGGCGGAATTGGGACAGGTTGAAGCTTTCTTT. It encodes CASSLAELGQVEAFF. The genes are TRBV5-1 and TRBJ1-1, with 8 nucleotides matching TRBD1. This CDR3 is built from 15 residues. The germline CDR1 and CDR2 sequences are SGHRS and YFSETQ. Losses at the gene ends were 0 bases for V and 7 bases for J; bases not matched to a gene: 8.

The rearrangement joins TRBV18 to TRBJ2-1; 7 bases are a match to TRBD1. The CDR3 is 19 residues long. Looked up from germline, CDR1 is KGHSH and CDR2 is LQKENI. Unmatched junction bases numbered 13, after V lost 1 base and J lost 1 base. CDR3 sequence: CASSPLPPHRGESYNEQFF. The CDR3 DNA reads TGTGCCAGCTCACCACTCCCCCCCCACAGGGGTGAGTCCTACAATGAGCAGTTCTTC.

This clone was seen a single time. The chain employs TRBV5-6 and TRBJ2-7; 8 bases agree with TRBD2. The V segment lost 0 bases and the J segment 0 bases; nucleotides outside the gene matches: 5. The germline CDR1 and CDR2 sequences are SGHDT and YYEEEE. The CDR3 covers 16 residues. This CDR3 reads CASSLGQRGNSYEQYF. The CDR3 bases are TGTGCCAGCAGCTTGGGCCAGCGGGGGAACTCCTACGAGCAGTACTTC.

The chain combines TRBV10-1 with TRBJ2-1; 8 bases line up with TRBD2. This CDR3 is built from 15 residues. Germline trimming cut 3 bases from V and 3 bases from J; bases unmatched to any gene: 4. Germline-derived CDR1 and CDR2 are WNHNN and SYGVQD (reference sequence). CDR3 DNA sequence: TGCGCCAGCAGTGACTCAAGCGGGAGCTACAATGAGCAGTTCTTC. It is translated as CASSDSSGSYNEQFF.

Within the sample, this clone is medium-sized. The DNA of the CDR3 is TGTGCCAGCAGCTTGGGTCCAGCCTACCAAGAGACCCAGTACTTC. Translating it yields CASSLGPAYQETQYF. The V and J genes are TRBV5-8 and TRBJ2-5; the D is unclear. The length of the CDR3 is 15 residues. Trimming removed 0 bases at V and 0 bases at J, with 9 bases between. The V gene's germline CDR1 is SGHTS and CDR2 YDEGEE.

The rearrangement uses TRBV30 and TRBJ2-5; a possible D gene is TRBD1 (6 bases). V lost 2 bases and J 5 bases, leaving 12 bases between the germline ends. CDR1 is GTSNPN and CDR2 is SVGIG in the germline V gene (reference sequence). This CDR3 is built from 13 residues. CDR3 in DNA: TGTGCCTGGAGTCAGGGGCTGATCGAGACCCAGTACTTC. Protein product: CAWSQGLIETQYF.

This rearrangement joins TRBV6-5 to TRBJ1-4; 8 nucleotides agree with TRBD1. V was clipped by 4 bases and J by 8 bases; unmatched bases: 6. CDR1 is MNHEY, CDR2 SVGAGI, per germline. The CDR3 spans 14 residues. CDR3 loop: CASSSRGLGEKLFF. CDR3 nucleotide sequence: TGTGCCAGCAGTTCCAGGGGGCTTGGCGAAAAACTGTTTTTT.

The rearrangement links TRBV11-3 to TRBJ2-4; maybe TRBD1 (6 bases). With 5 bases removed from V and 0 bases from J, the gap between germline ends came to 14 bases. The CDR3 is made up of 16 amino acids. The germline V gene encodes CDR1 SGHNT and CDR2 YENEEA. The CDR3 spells CASSQGQLIAKNIQYF. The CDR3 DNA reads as TGTGCCAGCAGCCAAGGACAGTTAATAGCCAAAAACATTCAGTACTTC.

Written as DNA, the CDR3 is TGTGCCAGCAGCCCGGCTGGGGGCGGTCAGCCCCAGCATTTT. Translating gives CASSPAGGGQPQHF. The J gene is TRBJ1-5, the V gene TRBV5-5; D is possibly TRBD1 (6 bases). CDR1 SGHKS and CDR2 YYEKEE come from the germline V gene (reference sequence). The CDR3 loop spans 14 amino acids. Trimming left V 4 bases short and J 6 bases short, with 14 bases between.

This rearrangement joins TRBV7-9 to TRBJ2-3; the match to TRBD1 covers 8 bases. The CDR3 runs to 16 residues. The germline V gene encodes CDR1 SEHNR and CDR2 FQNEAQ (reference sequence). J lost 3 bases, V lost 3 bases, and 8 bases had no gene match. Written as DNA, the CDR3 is TGTGCCAGCAGCTTCCCGGGACAGGAGGTTACAGATACGCAGTATTTT. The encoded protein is CASSFPGQEVTDTQYF.

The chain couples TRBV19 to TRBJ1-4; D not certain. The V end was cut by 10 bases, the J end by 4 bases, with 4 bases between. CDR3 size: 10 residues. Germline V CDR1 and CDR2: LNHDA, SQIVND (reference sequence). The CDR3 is CATYNEKLFF. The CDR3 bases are TGTGCCACTTATAATGAAAAACTGTTTTTT.

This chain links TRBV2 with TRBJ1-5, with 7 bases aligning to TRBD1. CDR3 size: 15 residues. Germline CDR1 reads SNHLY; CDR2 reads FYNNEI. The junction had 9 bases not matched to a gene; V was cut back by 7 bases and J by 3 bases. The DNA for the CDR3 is TGTGCCAGCAAGAAACAGGGGTTAGACAATCAGCCCCAGCATTTT. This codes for CASKKQGLDNQPQHF.

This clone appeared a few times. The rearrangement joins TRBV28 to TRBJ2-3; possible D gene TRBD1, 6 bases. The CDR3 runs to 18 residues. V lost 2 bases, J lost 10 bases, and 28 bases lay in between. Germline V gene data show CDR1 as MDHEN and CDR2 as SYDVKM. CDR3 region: CASSLGARGLKNYVAQYF. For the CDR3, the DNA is TGTGCCAGCAGTTTAGGGGCCAGGGGCCTCAAAAATTATGTAGCGCAGTATTTT.

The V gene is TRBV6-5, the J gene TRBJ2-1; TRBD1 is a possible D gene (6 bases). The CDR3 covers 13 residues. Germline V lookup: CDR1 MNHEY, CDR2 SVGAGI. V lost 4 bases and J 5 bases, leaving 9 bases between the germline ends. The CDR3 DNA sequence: TGTGCCAGCAGTTTAGCAGGGGACAATGAGCAGTTCTTC. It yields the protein CASSLAGDNEQFF.

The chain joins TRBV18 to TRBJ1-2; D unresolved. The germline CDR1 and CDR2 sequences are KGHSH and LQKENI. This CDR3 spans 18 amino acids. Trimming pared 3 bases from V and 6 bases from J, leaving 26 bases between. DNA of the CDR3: TGTGCCAGCTCACCGACCCAACCCAACCCCATCTTCTCCGATGGCTACACCTTC. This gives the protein CASSPTQPNPIFSDGYTF.

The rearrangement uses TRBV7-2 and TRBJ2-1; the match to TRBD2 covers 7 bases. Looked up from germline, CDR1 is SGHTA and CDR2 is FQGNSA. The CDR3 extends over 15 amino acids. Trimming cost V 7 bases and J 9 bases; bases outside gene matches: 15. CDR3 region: CASNLGGGSGREQFF. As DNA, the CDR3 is TGTGCCAGCAATCTGGGTGGCGGGAGTGGTCGTGAGCAGTTCTTC.

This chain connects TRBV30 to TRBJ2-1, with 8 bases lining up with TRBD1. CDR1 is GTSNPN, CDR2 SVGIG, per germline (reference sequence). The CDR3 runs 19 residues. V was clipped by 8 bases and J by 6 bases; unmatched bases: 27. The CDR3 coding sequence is TGTGCCATGGTCAGAGGACAGGGCGTTTATCAGAACTCGGGCAATGAGCAGTTCTTC. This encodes CAMVRGQGVYQNSGNEQFF. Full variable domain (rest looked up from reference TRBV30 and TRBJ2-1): SQTIHQWPATLVQPVGSPLSLECTVEGTSNPNLYWYRQAAGRGLQLLFYSVGIGQISSEVPQNLSASRPQDRQFILSSKKLLLSDSGFYLCAMVRGQGVYQNSGNEQFFGPGTRLTVL.

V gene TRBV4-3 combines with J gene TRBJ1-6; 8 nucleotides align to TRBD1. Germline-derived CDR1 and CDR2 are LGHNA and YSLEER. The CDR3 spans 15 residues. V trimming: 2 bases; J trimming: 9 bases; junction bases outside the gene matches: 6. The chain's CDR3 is CASSQSLTGVSPLHF. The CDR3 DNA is TGCGCCAGCAGCCAATCATTGACAGGGGTTTCACCCCTCCACTTT.

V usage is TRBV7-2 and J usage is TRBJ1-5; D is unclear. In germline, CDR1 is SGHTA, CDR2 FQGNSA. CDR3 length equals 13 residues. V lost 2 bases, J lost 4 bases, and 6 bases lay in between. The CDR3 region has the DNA TGTGCCAGCAGCTTATGGCAAAATCAGCCCCAGCATTTT. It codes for CASSLWQNQPQHF.

The CDR3 reads CASTISGELFF. In DNA, the CDR3 is TGTGCCAGCACCATCTCCGGGGAGCTGTTTTTT. The gene calls are TRBV11-3 and TRBJ2-2; D unclear. Germline assignment: CDR1 SGHNT and CDR2 YENEEA. The V end lost 7 bases, the J end lost 6 bases, and 6 bases lay between the germline ends. CDR3 length: 11 amino acids.

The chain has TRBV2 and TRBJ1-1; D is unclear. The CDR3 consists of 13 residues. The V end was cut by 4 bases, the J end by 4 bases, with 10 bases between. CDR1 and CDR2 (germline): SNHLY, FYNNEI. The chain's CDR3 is CASSVRRTTEAFF. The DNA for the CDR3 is TGTGCCAGCAGTGTTCGGAGAACCACTGAAGCTTTCTTT.